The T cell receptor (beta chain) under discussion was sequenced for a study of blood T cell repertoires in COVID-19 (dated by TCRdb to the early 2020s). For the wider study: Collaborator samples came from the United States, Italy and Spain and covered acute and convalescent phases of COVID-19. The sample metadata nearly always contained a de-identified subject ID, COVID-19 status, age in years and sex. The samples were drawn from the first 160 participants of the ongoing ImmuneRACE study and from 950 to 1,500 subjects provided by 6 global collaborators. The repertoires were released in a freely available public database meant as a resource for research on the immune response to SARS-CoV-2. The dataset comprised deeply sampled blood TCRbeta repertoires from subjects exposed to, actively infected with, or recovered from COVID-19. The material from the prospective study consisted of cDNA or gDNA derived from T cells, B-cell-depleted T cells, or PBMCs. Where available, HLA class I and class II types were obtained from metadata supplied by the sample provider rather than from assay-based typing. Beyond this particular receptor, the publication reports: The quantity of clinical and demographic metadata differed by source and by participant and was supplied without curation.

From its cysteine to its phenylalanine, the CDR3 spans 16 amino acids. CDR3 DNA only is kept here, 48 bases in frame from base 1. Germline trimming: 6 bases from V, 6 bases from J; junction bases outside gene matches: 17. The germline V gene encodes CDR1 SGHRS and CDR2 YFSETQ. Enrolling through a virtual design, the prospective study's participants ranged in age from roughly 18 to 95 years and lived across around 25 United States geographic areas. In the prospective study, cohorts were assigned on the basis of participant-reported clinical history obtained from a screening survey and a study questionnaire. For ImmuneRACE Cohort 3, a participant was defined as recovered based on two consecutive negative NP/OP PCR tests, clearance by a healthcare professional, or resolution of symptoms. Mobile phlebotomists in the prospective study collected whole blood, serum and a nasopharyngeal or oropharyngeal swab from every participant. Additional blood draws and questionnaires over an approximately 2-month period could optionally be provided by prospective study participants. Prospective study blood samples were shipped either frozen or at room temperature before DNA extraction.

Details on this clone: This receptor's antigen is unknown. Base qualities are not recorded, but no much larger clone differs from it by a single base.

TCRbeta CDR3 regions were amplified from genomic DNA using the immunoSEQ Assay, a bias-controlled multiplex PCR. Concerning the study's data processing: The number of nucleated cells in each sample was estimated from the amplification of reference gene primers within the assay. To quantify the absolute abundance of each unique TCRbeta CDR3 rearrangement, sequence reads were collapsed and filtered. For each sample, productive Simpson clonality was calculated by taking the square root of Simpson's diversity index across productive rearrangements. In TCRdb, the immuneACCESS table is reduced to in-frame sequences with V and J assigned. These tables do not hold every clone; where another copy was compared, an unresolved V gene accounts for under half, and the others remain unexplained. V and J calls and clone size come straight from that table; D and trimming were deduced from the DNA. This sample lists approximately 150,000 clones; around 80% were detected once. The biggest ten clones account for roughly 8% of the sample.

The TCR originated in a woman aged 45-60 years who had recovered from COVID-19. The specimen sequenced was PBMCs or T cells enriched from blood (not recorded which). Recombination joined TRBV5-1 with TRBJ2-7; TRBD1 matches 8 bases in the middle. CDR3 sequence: CASIPGQAVFRVEQYF. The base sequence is TGCGCCAGCATTCCGGGACAGGCCGTTTTCCGAGTCGAGCAGTACTTC.